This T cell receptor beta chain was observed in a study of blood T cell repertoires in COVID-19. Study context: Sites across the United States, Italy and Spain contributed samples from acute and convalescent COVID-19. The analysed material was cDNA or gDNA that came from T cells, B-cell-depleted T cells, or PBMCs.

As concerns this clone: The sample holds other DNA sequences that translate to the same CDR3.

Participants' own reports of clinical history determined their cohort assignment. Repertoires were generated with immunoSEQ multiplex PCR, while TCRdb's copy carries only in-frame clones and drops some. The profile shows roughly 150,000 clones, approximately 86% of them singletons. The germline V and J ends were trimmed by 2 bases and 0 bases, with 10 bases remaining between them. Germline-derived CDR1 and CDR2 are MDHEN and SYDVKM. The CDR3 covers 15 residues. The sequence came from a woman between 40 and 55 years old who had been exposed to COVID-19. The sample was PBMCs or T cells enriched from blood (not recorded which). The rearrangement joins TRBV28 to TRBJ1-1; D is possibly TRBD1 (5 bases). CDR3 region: CASSLPQGMNTEAFF. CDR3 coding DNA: TGTGCCAGCAGTTTACCCCAGGGAATGAACACTGAAGCTTTCTTT.